These 2 T cell receptor beta chains were all obtained from the same sample, sequenced in a study of shared clonotypes between healthy human individuals. TCRdb keeps only in-frame clones here, not all; method: immunoSEQ multiplex PCR. The profile shows 950,000 to 1,100,000 clones, about 80% of them singletons. Material for sequencing was memory CD4+ T cells sorted from blood. Noted subset: CD45RA-negative fraction. The receptor source for this set is a man aged 18 to 30 in good health.

J is TRBJ2-3 and V is TRBV7-2; D uncertain. CDR1 and CDR2 (germline): SGHTA, FQGNSA. The length of the CDR3 is 13 residues. The V end lost 4 bases, the J end lost 4 bases, and 9 bases lay between the germline ends. CDR3 amino acids: CASSSNPPDTQYF. CDR3 sequence (DNA): TGTGCCAGCAGCTCCAATCCCCCAGATACGCAGTATTTT.

This clone has just a few counts. In nucleotides, the CDR3 is TGTGCCAGCAGCTCTAGTCAGGGCCAGCAAGAGACCCAGTACTTC. Its translation: CASSSSQGQQETQYF. The gene calls are TRBV11-2 and TRBJ2-5; D perhaps matches TRBD1 (5 bases). The CDR3 spans 15 residues. From germline, CDR1 is SGHAT and CDR2 FQNNGV. The V end was cut by 4 bases, the J end by 2 bases, with 14 bases between.